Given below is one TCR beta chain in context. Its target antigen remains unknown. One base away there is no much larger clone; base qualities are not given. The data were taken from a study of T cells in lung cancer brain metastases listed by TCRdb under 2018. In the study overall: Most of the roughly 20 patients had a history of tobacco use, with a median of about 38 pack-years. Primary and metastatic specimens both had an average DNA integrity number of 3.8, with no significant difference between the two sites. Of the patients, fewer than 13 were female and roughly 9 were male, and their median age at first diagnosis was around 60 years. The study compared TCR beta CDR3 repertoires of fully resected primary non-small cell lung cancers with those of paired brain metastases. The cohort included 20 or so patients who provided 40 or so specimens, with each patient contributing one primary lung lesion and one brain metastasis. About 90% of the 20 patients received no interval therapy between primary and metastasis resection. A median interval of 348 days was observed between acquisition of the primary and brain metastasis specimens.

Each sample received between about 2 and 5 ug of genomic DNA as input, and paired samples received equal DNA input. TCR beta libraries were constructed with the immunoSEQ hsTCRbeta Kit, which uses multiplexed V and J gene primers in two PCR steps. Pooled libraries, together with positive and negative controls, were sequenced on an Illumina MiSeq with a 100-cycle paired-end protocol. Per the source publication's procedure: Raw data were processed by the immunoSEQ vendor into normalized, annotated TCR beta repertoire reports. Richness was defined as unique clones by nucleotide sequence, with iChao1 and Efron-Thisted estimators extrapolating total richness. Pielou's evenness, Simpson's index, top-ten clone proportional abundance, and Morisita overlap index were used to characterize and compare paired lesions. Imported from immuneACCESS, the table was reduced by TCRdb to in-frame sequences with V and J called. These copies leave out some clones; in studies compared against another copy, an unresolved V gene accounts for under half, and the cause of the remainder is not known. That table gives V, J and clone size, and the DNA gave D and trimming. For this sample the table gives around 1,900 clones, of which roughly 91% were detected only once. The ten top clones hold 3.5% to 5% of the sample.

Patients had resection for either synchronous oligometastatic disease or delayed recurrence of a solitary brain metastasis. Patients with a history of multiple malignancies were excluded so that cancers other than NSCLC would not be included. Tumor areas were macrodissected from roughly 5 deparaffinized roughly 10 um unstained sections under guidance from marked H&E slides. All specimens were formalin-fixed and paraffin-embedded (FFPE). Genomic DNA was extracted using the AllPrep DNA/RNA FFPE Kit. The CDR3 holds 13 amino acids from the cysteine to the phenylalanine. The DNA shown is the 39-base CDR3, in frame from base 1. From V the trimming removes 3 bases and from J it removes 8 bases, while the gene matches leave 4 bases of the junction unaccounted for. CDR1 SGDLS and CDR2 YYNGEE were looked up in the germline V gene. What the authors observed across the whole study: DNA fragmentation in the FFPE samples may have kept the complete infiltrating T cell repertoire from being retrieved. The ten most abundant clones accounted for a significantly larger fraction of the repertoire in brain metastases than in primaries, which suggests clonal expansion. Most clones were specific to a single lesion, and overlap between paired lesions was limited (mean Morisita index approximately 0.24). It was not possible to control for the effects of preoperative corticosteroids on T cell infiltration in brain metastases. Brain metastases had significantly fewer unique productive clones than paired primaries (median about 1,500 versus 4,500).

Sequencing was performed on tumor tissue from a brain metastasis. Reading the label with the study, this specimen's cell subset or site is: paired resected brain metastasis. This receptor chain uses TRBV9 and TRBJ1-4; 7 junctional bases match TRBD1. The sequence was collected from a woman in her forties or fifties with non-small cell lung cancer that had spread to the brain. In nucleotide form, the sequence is TGTGCCAGCAGCGGTGGGACAGCCGAAAAACTGTTTTTT. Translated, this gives CASSGGTAEKLFF.